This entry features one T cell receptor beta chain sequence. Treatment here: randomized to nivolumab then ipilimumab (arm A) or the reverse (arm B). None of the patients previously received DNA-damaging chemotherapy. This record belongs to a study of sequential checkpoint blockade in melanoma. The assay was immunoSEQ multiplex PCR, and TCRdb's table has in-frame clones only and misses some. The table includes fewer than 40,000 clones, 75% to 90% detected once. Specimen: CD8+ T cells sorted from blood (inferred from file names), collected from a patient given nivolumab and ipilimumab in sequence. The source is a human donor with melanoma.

CDR3 coding DNA: TGTGCCAGCAGCTTGCGGCGGGACTCCTACGAGCAGTACTTC. This encodes CASSLRRDSYEQYF. This chain connects TRBV5-4 to TRBJ2-7; D perhaps matches TRBD2 (6 bases). The CDR3 runs to 14 residues. Germline assignment: CDR1 SGHNT and CDR2 YYREEE (reference sequence). V was trimmed by 1 base and J by 0 bases, leaving 8 bases between them. Looking up the rest from reference TRBV5-4 and TRBJ2-7 gives the full variable domain: ETGVTQSPTHLIKTRGQQVTLRCSSQSGHNTVSWYQQALGQGPQFIFQYYREEENGRGNFPPRFSGLQFPNYSSELNVNALELDDSALYLCASSLRRDSYEQYFGPGTRLTVT.